Each of the 22 T cell receptor beta chains below was sequenced from the same sample in a study of PD-1 blockade in classical Hodgkin lymphoma (dated by TCRdb to 2019 to 2021). Taken with the paper, the label for time point translates to: cycle 1 day 1 (C1D1), immediately before nivolumab initiation. All trial patients had relapsed after autologous stem cell transplantation, with cohorts A, B and C differing in prior brentuximab vedotin exposure. Magnetic negative selection with a Miltenyi CD4+ T cell isolation kit was used to purify CD4+ T cells from thawed PBMCs. Libraries were built with the immunoSEQ multiplex PCR assay. This immuneACCESS table, as held by TCRdb, lists in-frame sequences with V and J called but not all clones. Of the missing ones, under half trace to an unresolved V gene in checked studies; the others have no known cause. For this sample there are approximately 25,000 clones; roughly 84% appear just once. The top ten clonotypes cover approximately 1.7% of the sample.

The input for sequencing was CD4+ T cells from blood, taken at baseline. Source of these receptors: a human donor with classical Hodgkin lymphoma.

The chain carries TRBV4-3 and TRBJ1-4; D is possibly TRBD1 (5 bases). CDR3 length equals 12 residues. Germline V gene sequence: CDR1 LGHNA, CDR2 YSLEER. The V and J ends lost 1 base and 11 bases respectively, with 8 bases between them. Written as DNA, the CDR3 is TGCGCCAGCAGCCAAGTACCAGGGAAACTGTTTTTT. Residues: CASSQVPGKLFF.

V is TRBV7-2 and J is TRBJ2-5, with 7 bases fitting TRBD2. TRBJ2-7 explains the end of the DNA better; the J call may be wrong. The CDR3 is 16 residues long. CDR1 SGHTA and CDR2 FQGNSA come from the germline V gene. The CDR3 DNA is TGTGCCAGCAGCCCGAGGTCCGGGGGGACCGTGTACGAGCAGTACTTC. Protein product: CASSPRSGGTVYEQYF.

This chain joins TRBV18 and TRBJ1-3; D gene ambiguous. V was cut by 2 bases and J by 3 bases, with 5 bases left in between. CDR3 length: 13 residues. Germline CDR1 is KGHSH and CDR2 is LQKENI. The CDR3 sequence: CASSPRGGNTIYF. The CDR3 DNA reads as TGTGCCAGCTCACCAAGAGGTGGAAACACCATATATTTT.

The rearrangement links TRBV7-9 to TRBJ1-6; maybe TRBD1 (6 bases). V was cut by 1 base and J by 6 bases, with 7 bases left in between. The germline V gene has CDR1 SEHNR and CDR2 FQNEAQ (reference sequence). The CDR3 loop spans 14 amino acids. The DNA of the CDR3 is TGTGCCAGCAGCTTAGGACAGGTTAATTCACCCCTCCACTTT. Its protein is CASSLGQVNSPLHF.

The chain joins TRBV7-6 to TRBJ2-7; D uncertain. V lost 5 bases to trimming and J lost 0 bases, with 14 bases between them. Germline CDR1 SGHVS, CDR2 FNYEAQ. CDR3 length: 15 amino acids. CDR3 protein: CASSPGPESSYEQYF. The CDR3 nucleotides read TGTGCCAGCAGCCCCGGGCCAGAAAGCTCCTACGAGCAGTACTTC.

The CDR3 DNA reads as TGTGCCAGCTCACCATACCAACAGGGGGGAGATGAAAAACTGTTTTTT. Its translation is CASSPYQQGGDEKLFF. J is TRBJ1-4 and V is TRBV18, with 8 bases matching TRBD1. The CDR3 extends over 16 amino acids. V lost 2 bases to trimming and J lost 6 bases; unmatched junction nucleotides: 8. Germline V gives CDR1 KGHSH, CDR2 LQKENI.

With respect to this clone: Distinct nucleotide sequences in the sample also encode this CDR3. The chain joins TRBV20-1 to TRBJ2-1; D might be TRBD2 (5 bases). The CDR3 covers 11 residues. Germline V gives CDR1 DFQATT, CDR2 SNEGSKA (reference sequence). V lost 3 bases to trimming and J lost 7 bases, with 7 bases between them. CDR3 coding DNA: TGCAGTGCTAGGCGAGGGAATGAGCAGTTCTTC. Its protein is CSARRGNEQFF.

Details on this clone: The sample contains more than one DNA sequence encoding this CDR3. The chain joins TRBV19 to TRBJ2-1; D unresolved. The germline gives CDR1 LNHDA, CDR2 SQIVND (reference sequence). The CDR3 covers 13 residues. Trimming cost V 1 base and J 4 bases, with 5 bases left between them. CDR3 protein: CASSIGQYNEQFF. The CDR3, as DNA: TGTGCCAGTAGTATAGGCCAGTACAATGAGCAGTTCTTC.

The J gene is TRBJ1-1, the V gene TRBV18; a weak D match, TRBD1 (6 bases). There are 15 residues in the CDR3. The ends were cut back, 5 bases at V and 3 bases at J, with 16 bases in the middle. The germline gives CDR1 KGHSH, CDR2 LQKENI. The CDR3 nucleotides read TGTGCCAGCTCAGTTCGCACAGGGTGGGACACTGAAGCTTTCTTT. Translation: CASSVRTGWDTEAFF.

This chain uses TRBV9 with TRBJ1-2; D may be TRBD1 (6 bases). The germline V gene has CDR1 SGDLS and CDR2 YYNGEE. Trimming removed 4 bases at V and 0 bases at J, with 13 bases between. CDR3 length: 15 residues. Here the CDR3 DNA reads TGTGCCAGCAGCCCGGGGGACACCACTAACTATGGCTACACCTTC. It specifies CASSPGDTTNYGYTF.

V and J are TRBV2 and TRBJ2-5; a weak D match, TRBD1 (6 bases). The CDR3 is 13 amino acids. The V end was cut by 8 bases, the J end by 1 base, with 11 bases between. CDR1 and CDR2 from the germline V gene are SNHLY and FYNNEI. CDR3: CASLGHFQETQYF. In DNA form, the CDR3 reads TGTGCCAGCCTGGGACACTTCCAAGAGACCCAGTACTTC.

This chain joins TRBV18 and TRBJ2-7; 8 nucleotides match TRBD2. This CDR3 is 16 amino acids long. V trimming: 4 bases; J trimming: 0 bases; junction bases outside the gene matches: 8. Germline V gene lookup returns CDR1 KGHSH and CDR2 LQKENI. This CDR3 reads CASSLPPGLVSYEQYF. The CDR3, as DNA: TGTGCCAGCTCACTTCCCCCGGGACTAGTCTCCTACGAGCAGTACTTC.

Worth noting for this clone: One end of the junction does not line up with germline, which may come from a read error. The chain recombines TRBV7-2 with TRBJ1-2, with D tentatively TRBD1 (5 bases). The CDR3 has 15 residues. Germline V CDR1 and CDR2: SGHTA, FQGNSA. CDR3 region: CAGSFVEGLRSGYTF. The CDR3 DNA is TGTGCCGGCAGCTTCGTCGAGGGGTTGAGGAGTGGCTACACCTTC.

This clone was detected once. Sequence at one end of the junction differs from germline and may be a read error. The CDR3, as DNA: TGTGCTAGCAGCTTAGGGGCAGGGGCAGATACGCAGTATTTT. It is translated as CASSLGAGADTQYF. The chain employs TRBV7-7 and TRBJ2-3; perhaps TRBD1 as D (6 bases). The CDR3 length is 14 residues. Germline V gene sequence: CDR1 SSHAT, CDR2 FNYEAQ (reference sequence). Full variable domain (outside the CDR3, taken from reference TRBV7-7 and TRBJ2-3): GAGVSQSPRYKVTKRGQDVTLRCDPISSHATLYWYQQALGQGPEFLTYFNYEAQPDKSGLPSDRFSAERPEGSISTLTIQRTEQRDSAMYRCASSLGAGADTQYFGPGTRLTVL.

The rearrangement uses TRBV11-3 and TRBJ1-1; D is uncertain. Per the germline V gene, CDR1 is SGHNT and CDR2 is YENEEA. V was cut by 1 base and J by 1 base, with 10 bases left in between. This CDR3 spans 15 amino acids. CDR3 coding DNA: TGTGCCAGCAGCTTAGGGGAAGGGCGGAACACTGAAGCTTTCTTT. Protein product: CASSLGEGRNTEAFF.

J is TRBJ1-4 and V is TRBV6-1; no clear D gene. Germline lookup yields CDR1 MNHNS and CDR2 SASEGT. This CDR3 spans 14 amino acids. The V end was cut by 2 bases, the J end by 8 bases, with 12 bases between. The CDR3 region is CASSEPGNGEKLFF. The DNA of the CDR3 is TGTGCCAGCAGTGAACCGGGAAATGGGGAAAAACTGTTTTTT.

The rearrangement uses TRBV19 and TRBJ2-7, with D possibly called TRBD1 or TRBD2 (6 bases each). The CDR3 has 14 amino acids. The ends were cut back, 8 bases at V and 4 bases at J, with 18 bases in the middle. Looked up from germline, CDR1 is LNHDA and CDR2 is SQIVND (reference sequence). The CDR3 region has the DNA TGTGCCAGTGCACCACAAACAGGGAGGTACGAGCAGTACTTC. Its translation: CASAPQTGRYEQYF.

This clone appeared a single time. The J gene is TRBJ1-3, the V gene TRBV11-2; 7 bases map to TRBD1. This CDR3 spans 12 amino acids. In germline, CDR1 is SGHAT, CDR2 FQNNGV. V was clipped by 4 bases and J by 9 bases; unmatched bases: 3. The DNA for the CDR3 is TGTGCCAGCAGCTCGACAGGGCCCACCATATATTTT. Residues: CASSSTGPTIYF.

The chain links TRBV19 to TRBJ2-5, with no clear D. The length of the CDR3 is 14 residues. The V end was cut by 3 bases, the J end by 4 bases, with 12 bases between. Germline-derived CDR1 and CDR2 are LNHDA and SQIVND (reference sequence). Here the CDR3 DNA reads TGTGCCAGTAGTATGGGCGGTTCCGGAGAGACCCAGTACTTC. The encoded protein is CASSMGGSGETQYF.

This sequence joins TRBV2 and TRBJ2-5; 9 bases fit TRBD1. Per germline, CDR1 SNHLY and CDR2 FYNNEI. The CDR3 totals 14 residues. The V segment lost 6 bases and the J segment 5 bases; nucleotides outside the gene matches: 7. Here the CDR3 DNA reads TGTGCCAGCAGGGACAGGGGAGAGTACGAGACCCAGTACTTC. This translates into CASRDRGEYETQYF.

This sequence joins TRBV19 and TRBJ1-5, with D maybe TRBD1 (5 bases). The V gene's germline CDR1 is LNHDA and CDR2 SQIVND (reference sequence). The CDR3 contains 14 residues. V was clipped by 3 bases and J by 1 base, with 7 bases between them. The CDR3 DNA reads as TGTGCCAGTAGTATCGGGGGGAGCAATCAGCCCCAGCATTTT. This codes for CASSIGGSNQPQHF.

The chain recombines TRBV11-1 with TRBJ2-7; a possible D gene is TRBD1 (5 bases). The germline CDR1 and CDR2 sequences are SGHAT and FQDESV (reference sequence). Trimming stripped 0 bases from V and 2 bases from J, with 8 bases between. This CDR3 is built from 14 residues. CDR3 protein: CASSLAEGAYEQYF. As DNA, the CDR3 is TGTGCCAGCAGCTTAGCGGAAGGGGCCTACGAGCAGTACTTC.